This entry lists 16 T cell receptor beta chains sequenced from one sample in a study of tissue T cells after allogeneic stem cell transplantation. As to time point: mouse harvest day 7 after allogeneic transplant. Each mouse received 10^7 T-cell-depleted marrow cells plus 10^6 splenic CD5+ T cells by tail vein. The table came from immunoSEQ multiplex PCR; TCRdb's copy has only in-frame clones and leaves some out. The repertoire holds 1,500 to 2,000 clones, with about 59% as singletons. The specimen was spleen. The receptors stem from a female BALB/c mouse given C57BL/6 T cells with graft-versus-host disease after an allogeneic hematopoietic cell transplant.

A word on this clone: The germline and genes are mouse ones. CDR3 amino acids: CTCSAGQYEQYF. CDR3 bases read: TGCACCTGCAGTGCGGGACAATATGAACAGTAC. This chain joins TRBV1 and TRBJ2-7; D is perhaps TRBD1 (6 bases). The read gets to within 1 residue of the CDR3 end, and the germline J gene fills in the rest. Germline CDR1 reads NSQYPW; CDR2 reads LRSPGD (reference sequence). Trimming shortened V by 3 bases and J by 4 bases, and 7 bases separated the two germline ends. CDR3 length equals 12 residues. The variable domain in full, with the rest retrieved from reference TRBV1 and TRBJ2-7, is VTLLEQNPRWRLVPRGQAVNLRCILKNSQYPWMSWYQQDLQKQLQWLFTLRSPGDKEVKSLPGADYLATRVTDTELRLQVANMSQGRTLYCTCSAGQYEQYFGPGTRLTVL.

Regarding this clone: Gene names are the mouse ones. The CDR3 extends 1 residue past the end of the read, so its final part is completed from the germline J gene. The chain has TRBV19 and TRBJ2-4; the D gene is possibly TRBD1 (6 bases). V lost 5 bases and J lost 1, with 17 bases in between. This CDR3 has 16 residues. The germline gives CDR1 FNHDT, CDR2 SITEND (reference sequence). CDR3 sequence: CASSPGQGIGQNTLYF. The sequenced part of the CDR3 DNA is TGTGCCAGCAGCCCCGGCCAGGGGATAGGTCAAAACACCTTGTAC.

Concerning this clone: These gene names are mouse names. From the germline J gene comes the end of the CDR3, since the read stops 1 residue before it. The chain employs TRBV24 and TRBJ1-1; D possibly corresponds to TRBD1 (5 bases). CDR1 and CDR2 (germline): KGHTA, FRNEEI. V dropped 2 bases and J dropped 1 base, with 8 bases sitting between them. This CDR3 region has 14 residues. The DNA read from the CDR3 is TGTGCCAGCAGTCTGGGGGGGAGAAACACAGAAGTCTTC. Translated: CASSLGGRNTEVF. The full CDR3 protein reads CASSLGGRNTEVFF.

In regard to this clone: Gene names refer to mouse genes. Coverage ceases 1 residue before the CDR3 finishes, and the germline J gene fills in the end. This chain joins TRBV16 and TRBJ2-7; 13 nucleotides agree with TRBD2. The CDR3 has 14 amino acids. Germline V CDR1 and CDR2: SGHSA, FRNQAP. V lost 3 bases to trimming and J lost 4 bases; unmatched junction nucleotides: 0. The sequenced part of the CDR3 DNA is TGTGCAAGCAGCTTGGGACTGGGGGGGTATGAACAGTAC. Its translation is CASSLGLGGYEQY. The full CDR3 protein reads CASSLGLGGYEQYF.

On this clone itself: Gene names and germline match the mouse. Read data end 1 residue before the CDR3 end; the end is taken from the germline J gene. The rearrangement uses TRBV16 and TRBJ2-5; maybe TRBD1 (5 bases). V lost 5 bases and J lost 0, with 9 bases in between. CDR1 is SGHSA, CDR2 FRNQAP, per germline. This CDR3 contains 14 residues. CDR3 bases read: TGTGCAAGCAGCCCCAGGGTTAACCAAGACACCCAGTAC. The encoded protein is CASSPRVNQDTQY. The full CDR3 protein is CASSPRVNQDTQYF.

This clone was counted once. The germline and genes are mouse ones. The read comes to an end 1 residue before the CDR3 does, leaving the germline J gene to fill in the end. The V gene is TRBV4, the J gene TRBJ2-5; 9 bases agree with TRBD2. The CDR3 has 15 residues. After removal of 3 bases from V and 2 bases from J, the junction contained 3 bases not matched to a gene. Per the germline V gene, CDR1 is LGHDT and CDR2 is YNNKQL (reference sequence). Partial CDR3 DNA: TGTGCCAGCAGCTATGGGGGGGCGAGCCAAGACACCCAGTAC. Encoded protein: CASSYGGASQDTQY. In full, the CDR3 is CASSYGGASQDTQYF.

On this clone itself: The germline and genes are mouse ones. Read sequence stops 1 residue before the CDR3 end, and the germline J gene provides the missing end. The gene calls are TRBV3 and TRBJ2-1; 8 bases line up with TRBD1. V was clipped by 1 base and J by 1 base; unmatched bases: 3. Germline V lookup: CDR1 SNHLY, CDR2 FYNGKV (reference sequence). This CDR3 is built from 16 residues. The CDR3 reads CASSLGTGKNYAEQFF. The CDR3 DNA, read in part, is TGTGCCAGCAGCTTAGGGACAGGGAAGAACTATGCTGAGCAGTTC.

Turning to this clone: Genes here carry mouse names. The observed sequence ends 1 residue before the CDR3 terminus, with the missing tail filled in from the germline J gene. The gene calls are TRBV1 and TRBJ2-2; 9 bases are a match to TRBD2. The CDR3 covers 16 residues. Germline values: CDR1 NSQYPW, CDR2 LRSPGD (reference sequence). V shed 0 bases and J 5 bases; nucleotides not matched to a gene: 4. The part of the CDR3 DNA that was read is TGCACCTGCAGTGCAGATAACGGACTGGGGACCGGGCAGCTCTAC. It codes for CTCSADNGLGTGQLY. In full, the CDR3 is CTCSADNGLGTGQLYF.

In its sample, this clone was seen a few times. Genes and germline are mouse. The read is 1 residue too short to cover the CDR3 end, so that end is filled in from the germline J gene. The rearrangement links TRBV13-3 to TRBJ2-1, with 7 bases lining up with TRBD2. V gave up 2 bases and J gave up 7 bases; unmatched junction bases: 6. The V gene's germline CDR1 is NNHDY and CDR2 SYVADS. The CDR3 extends over 14 amino acids. The CDR3 sequence: CASSDWGSGAEQFF. The covered CDR3 bases are TGTGCCAGCAGTGACTGGGGGAGCGGGGCTGAGCAGTTC.

This clone was detected only a few times. Genes and germline are mouse. The read comes to an end 1 residue before the CDR3 does, leaving the germline J gene to fill in the end. The gene calls are TRBV3 and TRBJ2-3; tentative D call: TRBD1 (6 bases). The V gene lost 3 bases and the J gene lost 1 base, with 8 bases spanning the gap. Germline V CDR1 and CDR2: SNHLY, FYNGKV (reference sequence). This CDR3 spans 14 amino acids. The part of the CDR3 DNA that was read is TGTGCCAGCAGCTTGGGACAAGGTGCAGAAACGCTGTAT. It specifies CASSLGQGAETLY. The whole CDR3 region reads CASSLGQGAETLYF.

About this clone: Gene and germline names: mouse. The DNA read from the CDR3 is TGTGCCAGCAGTCTGCTCAGCCAAGACACCCAGTAC. Translation: CASSLLSQDTQY. The entire CDR3 sequence reads CASSLLSQDTQYF. The rearrangement links TRBV26 to TRBJ2-5; D is unclear. The read ends 1 residue before the CDR3 terminus; that terminus is restored from the germline J gene. CDR3 length: 13 residues. Trimming cost V 2 bases and J 2 bases, with 5 bases left between them. The germline CDR1 and CDR2 sequences are KGHPV and FQNQEV (reference sequence). Full variable domain (outside the CDR3, taken from reference TRBV26 and TRBJ2-5): NSKVIQTPRYLVKGQGQKAKMRCIPEKGHPVVFWYQQNKNNEFKFLINFQNQEVLQQIDMTEKRFSAECPSNSPCSLEIQSSEAGDSALYLCASSLLSQDTQYFGPGTRLLVL.

Worth noting for this clone: Here the gene names and germline are mouse. The CDR3 goes on 1 residue after the read ends, and that part is filled in from the germline J gene. The genes are TRBV13-3 and TRBJ2-7; the match to TRBD1 covers 9 bases. The germline CDR1 and CDR2 sequences are NNHDY and SYVADS. V trimming: 2 bases; J trimming: 5 bases; junction bases outside the gene matches: 2. The CDR3 contains 13 residues. CDR3 DNA, as far as it was read: TGTGCCAGCAGTGAAAGGGACAGGGATGAACAGTAC. Amino acids: CASSERDRDEQY. The full CDR3 protein is CASSERDRDEQYF.

This clone has more than one count but fewer than ten. Gene and germline names: mouse. The read gets to within 1 residue of the CDR3 end, and the germline J gene fills in the rest. The chain employs TRBV19 and TRBJ2-7; 8 bases map to TRBD1. The CDR3 consists of 13 residues. Trimming cost V 0 bases and J 4 bases; bases outside gene matches: 0. Germline V CDR1 and CDR2: FNHDT, SITEND (reference sequence). The CDR3 sequence is CASSIGTGYEQYF. The DNA read from the CDR3 is TGTGCCAGCAGTATAGGGACAGGGTATGAACAGTAC.

With respect to this clone: Mouse gene names and germline throughout. CDR3 sequence: CASSQGGGAPNTGQLYF. CDR3 DNA (partial): TGTGCCAGCAGCCAAGGAGGGGGCGCCCCCAACACCGGGCAGCTCTAC. This sequence joins TRBV5 and TRBJ2-2; perhaps TRBD1 as D (7 bases). The read comes to an end 1 residue before the CDR3 does, leaving the germline J gene to fill in the end. The CDR3 extends over 17 amino acids. The ends were cut back, 1 base at V and 2 bases at J, with 14 bases in the middle. Looked up from germline, CDR1 is LGHNA and CDR2 is YNLKQL (reference sequence).

This clone was seen just once. Gene names and germline match the mouse. The CDR3 region is CASSLYKRDTEVFF. The sequenced part of the CDR3 DNA is TGTGCCAGCAGTCTGTATAAGAGGGACACAGAAGTCTTC. This sequence joins TRBV24 and TRBJ1-1; D unresolved. The read ends 1 residue before the CDR3 terminus; that terminus is restored from the germline J gene. The germline V gene encodes CDR1 KGHTA and CDR2 FRNEEI. CDR3 size: 14 residues. Trimming pared 0 bases from V and 3 bases from J, leaving 8 bases between.

A word on this clone: Each gene name is a mouse one. The read is 1 residue too short to cover the CDR3 end, so that end is filled in from the germline J gene. The rearrangement uses TRBV3 and TRBJ2-2; TRBD2 matches at 9 bases. V shed 5 bases and J 0 bases; nucleotides not matched to a gene: 4. The CDR3 consists of 16 residues. In germline, CDR1 is SNHLY, CDR2 FYNGKV (reference sequence). The CDR3 bases that were read are TGTGCCAGCAGCCCCCGACTGGGGGCAAACACCGGGCAGCTCTAC. It yields the protein CASSPRLGANTGQLY. The complete CDR3 reads CASSPRLGANTGQLYF.